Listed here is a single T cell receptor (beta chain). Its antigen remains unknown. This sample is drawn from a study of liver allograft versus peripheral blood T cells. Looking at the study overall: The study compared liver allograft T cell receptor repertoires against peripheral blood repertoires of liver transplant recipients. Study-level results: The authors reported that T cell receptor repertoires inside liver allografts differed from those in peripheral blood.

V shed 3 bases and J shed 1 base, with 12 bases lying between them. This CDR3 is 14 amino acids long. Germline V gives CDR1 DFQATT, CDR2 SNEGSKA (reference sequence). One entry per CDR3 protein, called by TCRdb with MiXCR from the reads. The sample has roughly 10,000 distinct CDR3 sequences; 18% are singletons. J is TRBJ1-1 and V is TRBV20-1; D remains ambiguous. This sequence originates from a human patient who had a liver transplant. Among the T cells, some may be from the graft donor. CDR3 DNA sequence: TGCAGTGCTAGTGTCCGAACCTGGAACACTGAAGCTTTCTTT. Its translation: CSASVRTWNTEAFF.